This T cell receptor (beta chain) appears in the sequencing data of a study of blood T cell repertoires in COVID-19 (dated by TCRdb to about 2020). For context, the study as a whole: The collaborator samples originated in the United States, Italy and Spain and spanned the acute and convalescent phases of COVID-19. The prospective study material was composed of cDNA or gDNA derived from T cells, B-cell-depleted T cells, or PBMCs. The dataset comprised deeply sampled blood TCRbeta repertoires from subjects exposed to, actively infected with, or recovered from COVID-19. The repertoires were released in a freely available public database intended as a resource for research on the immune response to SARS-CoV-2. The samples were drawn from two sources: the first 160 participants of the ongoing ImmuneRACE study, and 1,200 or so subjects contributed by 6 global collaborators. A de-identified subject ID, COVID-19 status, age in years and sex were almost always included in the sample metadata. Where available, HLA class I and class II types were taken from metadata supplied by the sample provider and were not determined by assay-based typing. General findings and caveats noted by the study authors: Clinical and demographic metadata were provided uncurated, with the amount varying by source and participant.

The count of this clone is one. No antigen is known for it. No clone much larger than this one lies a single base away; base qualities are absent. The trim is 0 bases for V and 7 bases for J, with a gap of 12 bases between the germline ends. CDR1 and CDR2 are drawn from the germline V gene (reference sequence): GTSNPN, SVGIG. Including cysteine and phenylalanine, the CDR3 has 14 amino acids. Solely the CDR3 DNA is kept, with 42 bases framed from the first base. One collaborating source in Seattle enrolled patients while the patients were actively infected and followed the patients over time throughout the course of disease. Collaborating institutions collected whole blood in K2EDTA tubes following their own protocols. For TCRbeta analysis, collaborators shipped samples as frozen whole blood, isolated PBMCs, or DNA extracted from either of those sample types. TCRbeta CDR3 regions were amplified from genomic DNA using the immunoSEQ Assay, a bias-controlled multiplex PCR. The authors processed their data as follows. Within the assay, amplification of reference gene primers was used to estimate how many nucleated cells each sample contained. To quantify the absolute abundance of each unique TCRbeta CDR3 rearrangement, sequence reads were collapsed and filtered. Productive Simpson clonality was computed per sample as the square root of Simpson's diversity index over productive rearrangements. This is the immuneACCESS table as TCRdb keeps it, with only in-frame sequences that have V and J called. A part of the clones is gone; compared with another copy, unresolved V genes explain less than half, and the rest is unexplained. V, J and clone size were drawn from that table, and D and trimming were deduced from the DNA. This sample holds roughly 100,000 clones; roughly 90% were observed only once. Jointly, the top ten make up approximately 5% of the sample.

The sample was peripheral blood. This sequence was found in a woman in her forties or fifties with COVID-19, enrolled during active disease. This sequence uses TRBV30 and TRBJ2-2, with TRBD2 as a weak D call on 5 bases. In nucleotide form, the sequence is TGTGCCTGGAGTGTGGCTAGCCTATACGGGGAGCTGTTTTTT. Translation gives CAWSVASLYGELFF.